Sequencing of this T cell receptor (beta chain) was carried out in a study of Ad26.COV2.S vaccination and SARS-CoV-2 variants. V lost 8 bases and J 4 bases, leaving 15 bases between the germline ends. This CDR3 has 14 residues. In germline, CDR1 is WSHSY, CDR2 SAAADI. Only in-frame clones appear in the TCRdb table, and some are missing; sequencing was by immunoSEQ multiplex PCR. Counted here are about 440,000 clones, roughly nine tenths occurring once; the ten biggest clones make up about 13%. Ten or more counts support this clone. Treatment indicated: about 20 received Ad26.COV2.S at low or high dose, single or two shots; 5 received placebo; per-sample allocation not given. Day 63 after the first injection of vaccine or placebo was the sampling time.

The clonotype originates from a person aged 18-65 years who received the Ad26.COV2.S COVID-19 vaccine or a placebo. The chain couples TRBV10-2 to TRBJ1-3; possible D gene TRBD1, 6 bases. Sequenced material: peripheral blood, taken in a trial of Ad26.COV2.S vaccine versus placebo. In nucleotides, the CDR3 is TGCGCCAGCGGAGTGGGGGGGGCGGGAAACACCATATATTTT. Translation gives CASGVGGAGNTIYF.